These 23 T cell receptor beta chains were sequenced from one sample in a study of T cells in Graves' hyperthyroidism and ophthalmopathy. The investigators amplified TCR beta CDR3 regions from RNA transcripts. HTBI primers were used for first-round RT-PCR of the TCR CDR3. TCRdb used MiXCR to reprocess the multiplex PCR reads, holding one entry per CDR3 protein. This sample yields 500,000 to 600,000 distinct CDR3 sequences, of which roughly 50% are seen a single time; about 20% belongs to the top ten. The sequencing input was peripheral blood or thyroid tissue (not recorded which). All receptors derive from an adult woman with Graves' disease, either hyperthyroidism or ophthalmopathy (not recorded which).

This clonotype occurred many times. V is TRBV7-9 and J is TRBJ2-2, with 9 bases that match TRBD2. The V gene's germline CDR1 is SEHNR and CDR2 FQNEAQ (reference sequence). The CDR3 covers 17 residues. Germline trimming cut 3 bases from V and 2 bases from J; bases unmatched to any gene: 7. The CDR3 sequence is CASSFLAGRINTGELFF. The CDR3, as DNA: TGTGCCAGCAGCTTTCTAGCGGGAAGAATTAACACCGGGGAGCTGTTTTTT. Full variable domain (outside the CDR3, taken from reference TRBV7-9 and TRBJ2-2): DTGVSQNPRHKITKRGQNVTFRCDPISEHNRLYWYRQTLGQGPEFLTYFQNEAQLEKSRLLSDRFSAERPKGSFSTLEIQRTEQGDSAMYLCASSFLAGRINTGELFFGEGSRLTVL.

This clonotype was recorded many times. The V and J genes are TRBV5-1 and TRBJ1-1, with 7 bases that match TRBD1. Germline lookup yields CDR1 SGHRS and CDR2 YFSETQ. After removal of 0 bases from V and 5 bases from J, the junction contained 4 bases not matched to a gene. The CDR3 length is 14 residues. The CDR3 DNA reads TGCGCCAGCAGCTTGGTGGACAGGATTACTGAAGCTTTCTTT. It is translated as CASSLVDRITEAFF.

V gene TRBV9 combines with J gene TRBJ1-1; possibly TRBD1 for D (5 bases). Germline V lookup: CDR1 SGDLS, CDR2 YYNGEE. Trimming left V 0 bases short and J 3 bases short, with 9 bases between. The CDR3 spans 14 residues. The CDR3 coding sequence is TGTGCCAGCAGCGTAGGAGTGGGGCACACTGAAGCTTTCTTT. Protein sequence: CASSVGVGHTEAFF.

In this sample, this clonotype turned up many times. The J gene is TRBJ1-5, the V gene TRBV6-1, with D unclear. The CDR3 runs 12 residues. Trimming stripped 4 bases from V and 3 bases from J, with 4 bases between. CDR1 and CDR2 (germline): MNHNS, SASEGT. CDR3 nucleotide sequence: TGTGCCAGCAGTGTGGCCAATCAGCCCCAGCATTTT. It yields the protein CASSVANQPQHF.

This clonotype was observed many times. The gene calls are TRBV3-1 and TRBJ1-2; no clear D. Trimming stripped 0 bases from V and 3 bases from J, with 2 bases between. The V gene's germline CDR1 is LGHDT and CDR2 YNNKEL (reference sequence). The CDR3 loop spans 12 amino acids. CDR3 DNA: TGTGCCAGCAGCCAAGATGACTATGGCTACACCTTC. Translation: CASSQDDYGYTF.

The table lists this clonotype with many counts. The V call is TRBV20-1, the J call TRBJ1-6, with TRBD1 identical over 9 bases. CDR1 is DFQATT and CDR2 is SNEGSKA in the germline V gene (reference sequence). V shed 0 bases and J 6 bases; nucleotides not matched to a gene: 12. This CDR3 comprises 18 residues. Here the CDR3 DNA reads TGCAGTGCTAGAGATCGCTACAGGGGGCGCGTTGTTAATTCACCCCTCCACTTT. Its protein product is CSARDRYRGRVVNSPLHF.

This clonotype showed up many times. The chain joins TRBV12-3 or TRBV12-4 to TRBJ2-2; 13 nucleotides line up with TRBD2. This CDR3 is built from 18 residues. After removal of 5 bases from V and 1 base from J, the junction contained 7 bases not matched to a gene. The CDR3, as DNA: TGTGCCAGCAGTCTGAGGACTAGCGGGAGCCGGAACACCGGGGAGCTGTTTTTT. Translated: CASSLRTSGSRNTGELFF.

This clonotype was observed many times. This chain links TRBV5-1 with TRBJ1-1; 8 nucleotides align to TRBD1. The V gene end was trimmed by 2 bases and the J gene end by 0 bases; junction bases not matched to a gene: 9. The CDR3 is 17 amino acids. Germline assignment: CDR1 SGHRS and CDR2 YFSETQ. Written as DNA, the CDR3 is TGCGCCAGCAGCTTATTCAATACAGGGGGAGTGAACACTGAAGCTTTCTTT. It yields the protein CASSLFNTGGVNTEAFF. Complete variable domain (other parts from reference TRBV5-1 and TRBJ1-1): KAGVTQTPRYLIKTRGQQVTLSCSPISGHRSVSWYQQTPGQGLQFLFEYFSETQRNKGNFPGRFSGRQFSNSRSEMNVSTLELGDSALYLCASSLFNTGGVNTEAFFGQGTRLTVV.

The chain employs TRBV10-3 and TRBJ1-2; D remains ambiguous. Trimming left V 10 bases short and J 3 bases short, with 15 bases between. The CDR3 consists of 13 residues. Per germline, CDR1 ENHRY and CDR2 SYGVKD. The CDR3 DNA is TGTGCCAGCACCCCGAACAGAGACTATGGCTACACCTTC. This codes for CASTPNRDYGYTF.

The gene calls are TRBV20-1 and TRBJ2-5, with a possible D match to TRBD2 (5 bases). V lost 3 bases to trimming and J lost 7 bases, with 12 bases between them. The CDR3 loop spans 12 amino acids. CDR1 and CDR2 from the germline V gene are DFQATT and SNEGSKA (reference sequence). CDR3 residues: CSARDRGTTQYF. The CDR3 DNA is TGCAGTGCTAGGGACCGGGGAACGACCCAGTACTTC.

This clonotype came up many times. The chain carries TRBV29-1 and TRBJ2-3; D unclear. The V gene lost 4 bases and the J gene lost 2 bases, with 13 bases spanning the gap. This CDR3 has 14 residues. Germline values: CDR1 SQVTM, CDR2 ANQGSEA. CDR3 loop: CSVVPPTSTDTQYF. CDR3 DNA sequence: TGCAGCGTTGTCCCACCGACTTCCACAGATACGCAGTATTTT.

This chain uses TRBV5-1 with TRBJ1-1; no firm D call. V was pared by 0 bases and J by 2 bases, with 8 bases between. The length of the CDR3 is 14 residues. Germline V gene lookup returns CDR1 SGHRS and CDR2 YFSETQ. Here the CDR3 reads CASSLVSPNTEAFF. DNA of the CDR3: TGCGCCAGCAGCTTGGTATCCCCTAACACTGAAGCTTTCTTT.

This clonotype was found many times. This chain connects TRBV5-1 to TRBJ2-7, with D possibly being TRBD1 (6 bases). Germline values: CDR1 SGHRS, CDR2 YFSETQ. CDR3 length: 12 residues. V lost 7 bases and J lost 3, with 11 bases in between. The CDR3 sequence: CASGRDNYEQYF. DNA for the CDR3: TGCGCCAGCGGCCGGGACAACTACGAGCAGTACTTC.

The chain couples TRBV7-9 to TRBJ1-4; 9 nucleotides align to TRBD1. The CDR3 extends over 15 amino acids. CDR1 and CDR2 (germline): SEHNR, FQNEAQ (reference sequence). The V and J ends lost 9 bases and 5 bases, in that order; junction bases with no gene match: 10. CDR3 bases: TGTGCCAGTGGGACAGGGCTTTGGGGGAATGAAAAACTGTTTTTT. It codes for CASGTGLWGNEKLFF.

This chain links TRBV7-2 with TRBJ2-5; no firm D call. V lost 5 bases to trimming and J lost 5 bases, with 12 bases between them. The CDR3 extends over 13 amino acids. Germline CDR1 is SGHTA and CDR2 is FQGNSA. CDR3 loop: CASSARIGETQYF. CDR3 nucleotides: TGTGCCAGCAGCGCACGAATAGGGGAGACCCAGTACTTC.

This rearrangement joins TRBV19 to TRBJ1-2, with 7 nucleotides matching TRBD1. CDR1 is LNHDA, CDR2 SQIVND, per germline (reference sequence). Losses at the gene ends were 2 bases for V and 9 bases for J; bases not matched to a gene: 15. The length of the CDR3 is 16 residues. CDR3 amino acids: CASSIRGQERLWSYTF. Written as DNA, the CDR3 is TGTGCCAGTAGTATAAGAGGACAGGAGCGACTATGGAGCTACACCTTC.

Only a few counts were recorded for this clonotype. The CDR3 nucleotides read TGTGCCATCAGTGAGGCTCTTCCGGCGTATTCACCCCTCCACTTT. Translated, it gives CAISEALPAYSPLHF. The chain carries TRBV10-3 and TRBJ1-6; D is undetermined. This CDR3 region has 15 residues. CDR1 and CDR2 from the germline V gene are ENHRY and SYGVKD. V lost 2 bases to trimming and J lost 8 bases, with 13 bases between them.

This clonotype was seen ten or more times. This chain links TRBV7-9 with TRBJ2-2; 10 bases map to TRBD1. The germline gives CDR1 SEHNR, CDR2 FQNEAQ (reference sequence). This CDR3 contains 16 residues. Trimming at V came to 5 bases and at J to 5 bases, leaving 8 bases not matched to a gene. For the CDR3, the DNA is TGTGCCAGCAGCCATACCGGGACAGGGGAAACCGGGGAGCTGTTTTTT. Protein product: CASSHTGTGETGELFF.

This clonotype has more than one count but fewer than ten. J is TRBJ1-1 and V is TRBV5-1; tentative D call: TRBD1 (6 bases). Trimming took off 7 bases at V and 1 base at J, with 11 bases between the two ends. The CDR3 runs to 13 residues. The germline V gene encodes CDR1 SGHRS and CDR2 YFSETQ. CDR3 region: CASRNRENTEAFF. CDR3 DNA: TGCGCCAGCCGAAACAGGGAGAACACTGAAGCTTTCTTT.

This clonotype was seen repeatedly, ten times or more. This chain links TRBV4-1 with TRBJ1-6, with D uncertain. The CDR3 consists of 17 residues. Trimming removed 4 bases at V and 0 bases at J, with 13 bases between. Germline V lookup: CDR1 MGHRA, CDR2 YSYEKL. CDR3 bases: TGCGCCAGCAGCCCGCCCTTGGAGAGCTCCTATAATTCACCCCTCCACTTT. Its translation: CASSPPLESSYNSPLHF.

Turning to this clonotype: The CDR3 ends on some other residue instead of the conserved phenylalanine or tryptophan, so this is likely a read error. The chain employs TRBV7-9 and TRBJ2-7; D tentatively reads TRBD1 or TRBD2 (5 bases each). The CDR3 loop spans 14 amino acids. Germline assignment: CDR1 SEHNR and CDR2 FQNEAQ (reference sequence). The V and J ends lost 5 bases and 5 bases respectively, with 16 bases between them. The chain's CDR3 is CASSPKGRGDEQYS. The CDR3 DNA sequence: TGTGCCAGCAGCCCCAAGGGGCGAGGGGACGAGCAGTACTCC.

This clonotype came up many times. CDR3 DNA sequence: TGCAGCGTTGTTTTGGACTTGGGCTCCTACGAGCAGTACTTC. Amino acids: CSVVLDLGSYEQYF. The chain combines TRBV29-1 with TRBJ2-7, with D perhaps matching TRBD2 (5 bases). This CDR3 contains 14 residues. V dropped 4 bases and J dropped 0 bases, with 13 bases sitting between them. In germline, CDR1 is SQVTM, CDR2 ANQGSEA.

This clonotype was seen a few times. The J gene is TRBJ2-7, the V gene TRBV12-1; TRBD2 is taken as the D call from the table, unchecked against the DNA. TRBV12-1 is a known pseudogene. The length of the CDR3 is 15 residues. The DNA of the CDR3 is TGTGCCAGCCTGTGTAGGGACTGCCTTAAGTACGAGCAGTACTTC. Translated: CASLCRDCLKYEQYF.